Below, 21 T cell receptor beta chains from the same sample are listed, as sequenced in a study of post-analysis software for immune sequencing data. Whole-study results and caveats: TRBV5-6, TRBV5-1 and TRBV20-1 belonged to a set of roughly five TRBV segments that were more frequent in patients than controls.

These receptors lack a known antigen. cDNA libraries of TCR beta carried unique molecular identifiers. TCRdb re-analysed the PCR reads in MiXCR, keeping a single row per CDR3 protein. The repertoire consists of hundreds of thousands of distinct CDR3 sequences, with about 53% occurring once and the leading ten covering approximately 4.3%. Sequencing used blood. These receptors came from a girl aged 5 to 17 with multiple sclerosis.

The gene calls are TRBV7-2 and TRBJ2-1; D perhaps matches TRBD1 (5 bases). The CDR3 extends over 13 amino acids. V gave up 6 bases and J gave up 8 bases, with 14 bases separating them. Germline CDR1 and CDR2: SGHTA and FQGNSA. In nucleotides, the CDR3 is TGTGCCAGCAGTTATCCACAGGCATATGAGCAGTTCTTC. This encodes CASSYPQAYEQFF. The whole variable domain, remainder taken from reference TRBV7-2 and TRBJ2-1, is GAGVSQSPSNKVTEKGKDVELRCDPISGHTALYWYRQSLGQGLEFLIYFQGNSAPDKSGLPSDRFSAERTGGSVSTLTIQRTQQEDSAVYLCASSYPQAYEQFFGPGTRLTVL.

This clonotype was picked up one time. The CDR3 coding sequence is TGTGCCACCCGAAAGGGAGAGGGTCAGCCCCAGCATTTT. Translating gives CATRKGEGQPQHF. V and J are TRBV2 and TRBJ1-5; unclear D gene. This CDR3 is built from 13 residues. V was pared by 10 bases and J by 6 bases, with 16 bases between. Germline V gene sequence: CDR1 SNHLY, CDR2 FYNNEI.

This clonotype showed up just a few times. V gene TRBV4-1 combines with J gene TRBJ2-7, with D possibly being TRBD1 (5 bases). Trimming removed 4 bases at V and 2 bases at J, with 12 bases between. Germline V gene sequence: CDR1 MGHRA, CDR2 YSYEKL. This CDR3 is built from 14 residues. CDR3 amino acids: CASSRSTDTYEQYF. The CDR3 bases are TGCGCCAGCAGCCGATCGACAGATACCTACGAGCAGTACTTC.

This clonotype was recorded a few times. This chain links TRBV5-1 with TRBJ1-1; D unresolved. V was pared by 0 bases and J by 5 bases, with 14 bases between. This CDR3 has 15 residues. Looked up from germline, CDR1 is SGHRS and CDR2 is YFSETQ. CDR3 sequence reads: CASSLVDLIKTEAFF. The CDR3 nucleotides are TGCGCCAGCAGCTTGGTTGACCTCATTAAGACTGAAGCTTTCTTT.

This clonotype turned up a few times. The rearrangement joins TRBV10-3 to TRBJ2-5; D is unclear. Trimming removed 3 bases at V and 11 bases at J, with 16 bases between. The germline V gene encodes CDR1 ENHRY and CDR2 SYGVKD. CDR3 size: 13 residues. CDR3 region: CAISDPTDQEQYF. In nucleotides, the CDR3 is TGTGCCATCAGTGACCCCACAGACCAAGAGCAGTACTTC.

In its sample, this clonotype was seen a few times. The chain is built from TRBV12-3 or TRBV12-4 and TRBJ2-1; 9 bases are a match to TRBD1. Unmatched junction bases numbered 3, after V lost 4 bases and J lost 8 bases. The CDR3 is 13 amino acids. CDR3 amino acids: CASSWDRVDEQFF. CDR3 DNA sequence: TGTGCCAGCAGTTGGGACAGGGTCGATGAGCAGTTCTTC.

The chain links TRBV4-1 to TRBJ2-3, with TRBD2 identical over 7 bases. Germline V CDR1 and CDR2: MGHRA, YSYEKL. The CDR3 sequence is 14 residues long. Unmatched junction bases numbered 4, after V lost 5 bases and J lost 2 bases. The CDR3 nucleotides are TGCGCCAGCAGCGGGACTACCTTCACAGATACGCAGTATTTT. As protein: CASSGTTFTDTQYF.

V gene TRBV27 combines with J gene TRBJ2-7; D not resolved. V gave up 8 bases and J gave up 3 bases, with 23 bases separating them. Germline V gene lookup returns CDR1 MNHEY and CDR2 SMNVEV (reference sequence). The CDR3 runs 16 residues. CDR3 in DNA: TGTGCCAGCGGCCCCGACCCGGCGCGAGGTAGCTACGAGCAGTACTTC. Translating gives CASGPDPARGSYEQYF.

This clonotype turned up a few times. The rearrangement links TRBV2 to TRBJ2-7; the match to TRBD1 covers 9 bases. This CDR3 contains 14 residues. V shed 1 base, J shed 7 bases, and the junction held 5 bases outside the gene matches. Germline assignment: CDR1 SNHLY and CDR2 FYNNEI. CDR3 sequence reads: CASSEGGTGLEQYF. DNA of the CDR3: TGTGCCAGCAGTGAAGGCGGGACAGGGCTAGAGCAGTACTTC. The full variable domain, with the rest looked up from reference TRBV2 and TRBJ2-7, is EPEVTQTPSHQVTQMGQEVILRCVPISNHLYFYWYRQILGQKVEFLVSFYNNEISEKSEIFDDQFSVERPDGSNFTLKIRSTKLEDSAMYFCASSEGGTGLEQYFGPGTRLTVT.

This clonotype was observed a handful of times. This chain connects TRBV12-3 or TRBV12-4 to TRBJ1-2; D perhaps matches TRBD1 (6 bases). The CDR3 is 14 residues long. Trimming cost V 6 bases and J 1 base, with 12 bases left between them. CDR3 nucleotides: TGTGCCAGCAGCCTAGGGGGGATTAACTATGGCTACACCTTC. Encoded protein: CASSLGGINYGYTF.

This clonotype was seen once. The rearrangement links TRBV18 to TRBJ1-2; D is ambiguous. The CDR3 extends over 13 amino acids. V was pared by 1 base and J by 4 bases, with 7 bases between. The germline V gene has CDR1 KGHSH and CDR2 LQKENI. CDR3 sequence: CASSPQQLYGYTF. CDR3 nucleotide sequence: TGTGCCAGCTCACCACAACAGCTCTATGGCTACACCTTC. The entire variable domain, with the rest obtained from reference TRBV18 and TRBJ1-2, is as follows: NAGVMQNPRHLVRRRGQEARLRCSPMKGHSHVYWYRQLPEEGLKFMVYLQKENIIDESGMPKERFSAEFPKEGPSILRIQQVVRGDSAAYFCASSPQQLYGYTFGSGTRLTVV.

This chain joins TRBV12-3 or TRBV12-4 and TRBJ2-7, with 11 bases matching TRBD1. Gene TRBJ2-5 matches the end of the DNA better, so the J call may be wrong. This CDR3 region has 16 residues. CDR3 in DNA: TGTGCCAGCAGCCCCCGGGGGACAGGGGGTAAAGAGACCCAGTACTTC. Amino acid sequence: CASSPRGTGGKETQYF.

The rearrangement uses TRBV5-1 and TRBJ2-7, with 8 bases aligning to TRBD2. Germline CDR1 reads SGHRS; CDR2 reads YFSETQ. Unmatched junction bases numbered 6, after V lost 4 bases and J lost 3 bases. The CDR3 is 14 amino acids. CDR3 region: CASSTGRAGYEQYF. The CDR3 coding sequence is TGCGCCAGCAGCACCGGGAGGGCAGGCTACGAGCAGTACTTC.

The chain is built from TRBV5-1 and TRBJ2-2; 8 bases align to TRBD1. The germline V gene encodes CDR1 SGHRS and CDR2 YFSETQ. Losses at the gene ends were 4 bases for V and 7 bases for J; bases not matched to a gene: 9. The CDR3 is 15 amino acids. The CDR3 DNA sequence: TGCGCCAGCAGCAACCAGGGGGCGAGGAACGGGGAGCTGTTTTTT. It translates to CASSNQGARNGELFF.

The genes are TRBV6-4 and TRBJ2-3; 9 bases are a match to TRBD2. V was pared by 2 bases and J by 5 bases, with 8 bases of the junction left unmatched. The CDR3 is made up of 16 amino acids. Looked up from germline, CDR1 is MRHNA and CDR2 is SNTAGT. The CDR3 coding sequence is TGTGCCAGCAGTGACACCGGCGGGGGGGCCATAGATACGCAGTATTTT. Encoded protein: CASSDTGGGAIDTQYF.

In DNA, the CDR3 is TGTGCCAGCAGCACCCACAGGACGGACCAAGAGACCCAGTACTTC. Its protein is CASSTHRTDQETQYF. This sequence joins TRBV7-3 and TRBJ2-5; TRBD1 is a possible D gene (5 bases). From germline, CDR1 is SGHTA and CDR2 FQGTGA. Trimming took 5 bases from V and 0 from J, leaving 13 bases between them. There are 15 residues in the CDR3.

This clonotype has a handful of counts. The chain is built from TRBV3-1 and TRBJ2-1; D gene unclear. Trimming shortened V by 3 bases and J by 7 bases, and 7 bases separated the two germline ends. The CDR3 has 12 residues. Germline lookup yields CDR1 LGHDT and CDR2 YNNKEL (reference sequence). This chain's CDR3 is CASSQVGNEQFF. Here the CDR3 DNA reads TGTGCCAGCAGCCAGGTGGGGAATGAGCAGTTCTTC.

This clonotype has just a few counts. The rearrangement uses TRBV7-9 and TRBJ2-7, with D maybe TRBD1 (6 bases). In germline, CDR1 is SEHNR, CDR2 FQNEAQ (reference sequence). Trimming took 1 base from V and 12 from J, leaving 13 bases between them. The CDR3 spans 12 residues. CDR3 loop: CASSLVRQDVYF. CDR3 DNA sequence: TGTGCCAGCAGCTTAGTAAGACAGGACGTGTACTTC.

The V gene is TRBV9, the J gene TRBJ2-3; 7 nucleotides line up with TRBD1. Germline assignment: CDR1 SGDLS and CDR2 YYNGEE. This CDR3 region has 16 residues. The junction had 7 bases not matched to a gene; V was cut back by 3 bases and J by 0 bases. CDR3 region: CASSEGPGQSTDTQYF. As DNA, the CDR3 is TGTGCCAGCAGCGAGGGACCGGGACAGAGCACAGATACGCAGTATTTT.

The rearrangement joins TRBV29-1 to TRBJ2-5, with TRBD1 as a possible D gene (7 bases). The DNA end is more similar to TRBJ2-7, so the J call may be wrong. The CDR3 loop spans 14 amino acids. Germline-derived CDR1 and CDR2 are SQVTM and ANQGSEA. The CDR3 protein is CSVGGGQGGNEQYF. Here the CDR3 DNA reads TGCAGCGTTGGGGGTGGGCAGGGGGGCAACGAGCAGTACTTC.

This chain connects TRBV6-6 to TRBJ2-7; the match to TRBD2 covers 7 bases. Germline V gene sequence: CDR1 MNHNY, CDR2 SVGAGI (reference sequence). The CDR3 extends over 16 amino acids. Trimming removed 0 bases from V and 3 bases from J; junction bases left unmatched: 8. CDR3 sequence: CASSYSGGSSHYEQYF. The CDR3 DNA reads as TGTGCCAGCAGTTACTCGGGGGGGTCCTCCCACTACGAGCAGTACTTC.